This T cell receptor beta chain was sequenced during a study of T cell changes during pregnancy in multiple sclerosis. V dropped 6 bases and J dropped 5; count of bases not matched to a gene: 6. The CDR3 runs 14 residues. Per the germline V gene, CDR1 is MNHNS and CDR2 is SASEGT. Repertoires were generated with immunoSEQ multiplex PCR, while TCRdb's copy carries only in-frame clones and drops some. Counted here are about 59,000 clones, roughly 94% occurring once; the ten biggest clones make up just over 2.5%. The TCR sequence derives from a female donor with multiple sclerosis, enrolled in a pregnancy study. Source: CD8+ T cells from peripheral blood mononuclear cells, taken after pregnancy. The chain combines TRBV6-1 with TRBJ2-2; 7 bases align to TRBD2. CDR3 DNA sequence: TGTGCCAGCAGGGGACTAAAGGGAACCGGGGAGCTGTTTTTT. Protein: CASRGLKGTGELFF.